The source of this T cell receptor (beta chain) is a study of T cell responses to AZD1222 COVID-19 vaccine. Study-wide findings and caveats: Most donors were white British and more were female, and clonal diversity was possibly underestimated. Sampled repertoires all dated from after the peak T cell response.

J gave up 6 bases and V 2 bases, and 6 bases lay outside the gene matches. Per the germline V gene, CDR1 is LNHNV and CDR2 is YYDKDF (reference sequence). The CDR3 runs to 15 residues. Using immunoSEQ multiplex PCR, the repertoire was profiled, and TCRdb retains in-frame clones only, with some absent. The sample records some 88,000 clones, 92% being singletons. A word on this clone: Antigen specificity is unknown.

The chain combines TRBV15 with TRBJ2-4; TRBD2 matches at 8 bases. The sequence came from an adult in good health. Sequenced material: peripheral blood, taken on day 0 of AZD1222 vaccination. The CDR3, as DNA: TGTGCCACCAGCAGATTCTCGGGAGGGGCAAACATTCAGTACTTC. Its protein is CATSRFSGGANIQYF.